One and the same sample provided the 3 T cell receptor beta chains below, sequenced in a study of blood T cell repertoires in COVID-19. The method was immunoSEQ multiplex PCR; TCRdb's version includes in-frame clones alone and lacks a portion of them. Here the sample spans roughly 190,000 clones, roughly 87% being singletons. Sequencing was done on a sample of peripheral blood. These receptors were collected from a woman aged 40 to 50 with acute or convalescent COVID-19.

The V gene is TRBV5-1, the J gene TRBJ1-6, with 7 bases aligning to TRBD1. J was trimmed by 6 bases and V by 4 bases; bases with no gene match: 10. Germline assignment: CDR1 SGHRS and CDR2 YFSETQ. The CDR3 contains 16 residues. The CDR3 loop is CASSDGQVWGNSPLHF. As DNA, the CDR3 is TGCGCCAGCAGCGACGGACAGGTTTGGGGTAATTCACCCCTCCACTTT.

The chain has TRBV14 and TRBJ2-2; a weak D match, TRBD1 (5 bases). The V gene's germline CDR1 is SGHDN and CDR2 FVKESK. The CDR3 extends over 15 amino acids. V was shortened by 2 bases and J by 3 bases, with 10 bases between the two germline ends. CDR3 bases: TGTGCCAGCAGCCAACAAGACAGATACACCGGGGAGCTGTTTTTT. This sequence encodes CASSQQDRYTGELFF.

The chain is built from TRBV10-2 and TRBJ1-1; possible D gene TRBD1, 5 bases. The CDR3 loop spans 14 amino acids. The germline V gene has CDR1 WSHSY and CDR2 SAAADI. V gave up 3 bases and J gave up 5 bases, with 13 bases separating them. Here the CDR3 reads CASSEARAGTEAFF. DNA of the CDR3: TGCGCCAGCAGTGAAGCCAGGGCGGGGACTGAAGCTTTCTTT.